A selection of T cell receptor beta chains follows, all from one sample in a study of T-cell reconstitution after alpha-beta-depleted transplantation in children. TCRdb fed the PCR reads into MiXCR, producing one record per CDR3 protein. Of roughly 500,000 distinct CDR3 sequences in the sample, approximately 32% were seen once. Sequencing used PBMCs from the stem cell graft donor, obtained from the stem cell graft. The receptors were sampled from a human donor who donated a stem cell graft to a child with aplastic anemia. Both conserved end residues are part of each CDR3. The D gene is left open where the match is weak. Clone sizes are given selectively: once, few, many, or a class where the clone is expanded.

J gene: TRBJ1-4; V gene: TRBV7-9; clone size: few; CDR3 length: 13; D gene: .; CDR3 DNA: TGTGCCAGCAGCTTAGTTCCCGGTGAAAAACTGTTTTTT; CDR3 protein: CASSLVPGEKLFF
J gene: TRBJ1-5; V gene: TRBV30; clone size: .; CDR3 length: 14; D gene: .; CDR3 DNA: TGTGCCTGGTCCCTAGGCTCAGGCAATCAGCCCCAGCATTTT; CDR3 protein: CAWSLGSGNQPQHF
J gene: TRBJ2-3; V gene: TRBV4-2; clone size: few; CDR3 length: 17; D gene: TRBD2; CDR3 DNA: TGTGCCAGCAGCCATGACTACGGACTAGCGGCCACAGATACGCAGTATTTT; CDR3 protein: CASSHDYGLAATDTQYF
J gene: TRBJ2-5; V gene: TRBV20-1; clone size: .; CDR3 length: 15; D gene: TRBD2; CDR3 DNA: TGCAGTGCTAGAGATCCCAGCGGGAGAGAGGAGACCCAGTACTTC; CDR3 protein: CSARDPSGREETQYF
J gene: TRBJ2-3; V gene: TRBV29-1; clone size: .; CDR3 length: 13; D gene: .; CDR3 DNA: TGCAGCGTTGCGCAGCGCCAAGCAGATACGCAGTATTTT; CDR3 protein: CSVAQRQADTQYF
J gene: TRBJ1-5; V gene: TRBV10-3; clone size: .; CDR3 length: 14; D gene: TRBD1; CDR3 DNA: TGTGCCATCAGTGTTGGGACAGGGGATCAGCCCCAGCATTTT; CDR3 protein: CAISVGTGDQPQHF
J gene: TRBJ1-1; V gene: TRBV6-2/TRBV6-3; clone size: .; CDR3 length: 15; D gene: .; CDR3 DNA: TGTGCCAGCAGTGTGACGGGACTGCCGAACACTGAAGCTTTCTTT; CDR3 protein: CASSVTGLPNTEAFF
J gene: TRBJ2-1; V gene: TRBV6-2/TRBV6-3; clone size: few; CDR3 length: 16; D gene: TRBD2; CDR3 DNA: TGTGCCAGCACCGAGACTAGCGGGAGCCTATACAATGAGCAGTTCTTC; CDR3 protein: CASTETSGSLYNEQFF
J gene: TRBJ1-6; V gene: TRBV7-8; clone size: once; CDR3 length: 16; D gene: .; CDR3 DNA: TGTGCCAGCAGCTCTGGTCGGGGGACTTTGAGGTCACCCCTCCACTTT; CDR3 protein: CASSSGRGTLRSPLHF
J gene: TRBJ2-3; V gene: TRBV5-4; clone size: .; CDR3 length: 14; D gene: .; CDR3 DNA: TGTGCCAGCAGCTTGGGGTCCCCTAAGGATACGCAGTATTTT; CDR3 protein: CASSLGSPKDTQYF
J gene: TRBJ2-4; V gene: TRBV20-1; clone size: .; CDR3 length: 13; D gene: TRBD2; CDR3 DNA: TGCAGTGCCCGGGGGGACGGCAAAAACATTCAGTACTTC; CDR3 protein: CSARGDGKNIQYF
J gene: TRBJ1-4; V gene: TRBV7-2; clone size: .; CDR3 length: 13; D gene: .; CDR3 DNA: TGTGCCAGCAGCGCACAGTCGAACGAAAAACTGTTTTTT; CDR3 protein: CASSAQSNEKLFF
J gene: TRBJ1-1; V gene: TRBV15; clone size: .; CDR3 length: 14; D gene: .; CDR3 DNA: TGTGCCACCAGCAGAGAGGGGATGAACACTGAAGCTTTCTTT; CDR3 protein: CATSREGMNTEAFF